The T cell receptor beta chain under discussion was sequenced for a study of cytomegalovirus exposure and HLA in healthy donors. The study's findings and limits: The listing of 150 to 200 TCR beta chains classed them as cytomegalovirus-associated. A prior analysis recorded that most TCR beta V segments were productive about 90% or about 30% of the time. Analyses of presence and absence presupposed an approximately uniform sequencing depth across donors.

In the PCR, 60 Vbeta and 13 Jbeta primers were used. Some clones are missing from TCRdb's copy, which holds only in-frame ones; the method was immunoSEQ multiplex PCR. This repertoire shows about 80,000 clones, 62% found once; its top ten account for 4% to 5.5%. As regards this clone: Its antigen remains unidentified.

The sample consisted of PBMCs. This receptor was identified in a male donor in good health and CMV-seropositive.

CDR3 loop: CATQRTGGQETQYF. CDR3 in DNA: TGTGCCACCCAGCGGACAGGGGGTCAAGAGACCCAGTACTTC. The chain joins TRBV25-1 to TRBJ2-5; TRBD1 aligns across 10 bases. Germline CDR1 is MGHDK and CDR2 is SYGVNS. The CDR3 sequence is 14 residues long. J gave up 2 bases and V 10 bases, and 7 bases lay outside the gene matches.